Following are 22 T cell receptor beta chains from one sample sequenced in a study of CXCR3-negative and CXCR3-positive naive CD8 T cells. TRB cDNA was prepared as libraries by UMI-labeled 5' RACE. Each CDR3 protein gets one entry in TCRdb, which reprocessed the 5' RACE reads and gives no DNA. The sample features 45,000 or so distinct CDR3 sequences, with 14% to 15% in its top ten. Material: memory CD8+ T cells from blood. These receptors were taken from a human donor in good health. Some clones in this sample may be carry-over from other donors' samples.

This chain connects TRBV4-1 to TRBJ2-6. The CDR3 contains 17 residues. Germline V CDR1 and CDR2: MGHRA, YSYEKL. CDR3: CASSQVGVLSGANVLTF.

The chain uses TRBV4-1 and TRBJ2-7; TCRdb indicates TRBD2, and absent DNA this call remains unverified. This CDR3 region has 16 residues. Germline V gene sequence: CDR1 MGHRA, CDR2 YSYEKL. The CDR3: CASSQELAGVYYEQYF.

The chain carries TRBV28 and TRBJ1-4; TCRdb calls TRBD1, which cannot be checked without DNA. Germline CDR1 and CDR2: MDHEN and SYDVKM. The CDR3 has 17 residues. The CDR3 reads CASSLSAGHATNEKLFF. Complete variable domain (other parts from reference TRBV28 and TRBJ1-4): DVKVTQSSRYLVKRTGEKVFLECVQDMDHENMFWYRQDPGLGLRLIYFSYDVKMKEKGDIPEGYSVSREKKERFSLILESASTNQTSMYLCASSLSAGHATNEKLFFGSGTQLSVL.

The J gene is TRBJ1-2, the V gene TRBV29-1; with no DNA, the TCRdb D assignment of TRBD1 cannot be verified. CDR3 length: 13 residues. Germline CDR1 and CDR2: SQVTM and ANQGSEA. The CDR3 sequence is CSVPPETVYGYTF.

This chain's CDR3 is CATSSGRDPYEQYF. This rearrangement joins TRBV15 to TRBJ2-7; TCRdb reports TRBD2, a call that lacks DNA to check it against. CDR1 is LNHNV and CDR2 is YYDKDF in the germline V gene (reference sequence). There are 14 residues in the CDR3.

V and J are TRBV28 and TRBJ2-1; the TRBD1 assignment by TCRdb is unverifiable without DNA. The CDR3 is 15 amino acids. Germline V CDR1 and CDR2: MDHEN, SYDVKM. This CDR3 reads CASSSAGRSYNEQFF.

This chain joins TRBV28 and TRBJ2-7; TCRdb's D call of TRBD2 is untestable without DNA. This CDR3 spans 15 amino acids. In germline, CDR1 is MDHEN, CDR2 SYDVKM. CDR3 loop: CASGLGLRGDYEQYF.

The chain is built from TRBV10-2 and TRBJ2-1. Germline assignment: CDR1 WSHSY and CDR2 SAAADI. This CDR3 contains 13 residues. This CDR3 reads CACGGSSYNEQFF.

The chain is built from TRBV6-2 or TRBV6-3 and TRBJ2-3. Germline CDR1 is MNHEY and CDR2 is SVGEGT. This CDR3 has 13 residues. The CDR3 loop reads CASSSAEPDTQYF.

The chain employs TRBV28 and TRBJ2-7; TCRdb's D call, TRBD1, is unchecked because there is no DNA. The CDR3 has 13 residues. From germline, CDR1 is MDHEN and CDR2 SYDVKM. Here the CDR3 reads CASRRDSGREQYF.

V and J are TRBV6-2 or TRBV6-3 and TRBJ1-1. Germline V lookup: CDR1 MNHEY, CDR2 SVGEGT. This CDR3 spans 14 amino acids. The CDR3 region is CASSYGAGGTEAFF.

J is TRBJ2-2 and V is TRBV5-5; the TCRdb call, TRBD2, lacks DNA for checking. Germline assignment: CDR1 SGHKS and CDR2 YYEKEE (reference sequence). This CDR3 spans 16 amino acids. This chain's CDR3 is CASSHEREANTGELFF.

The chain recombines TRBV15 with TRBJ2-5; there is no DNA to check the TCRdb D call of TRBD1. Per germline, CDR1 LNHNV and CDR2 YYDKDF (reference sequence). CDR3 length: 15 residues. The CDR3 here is CATSSLTGGRETQYF.

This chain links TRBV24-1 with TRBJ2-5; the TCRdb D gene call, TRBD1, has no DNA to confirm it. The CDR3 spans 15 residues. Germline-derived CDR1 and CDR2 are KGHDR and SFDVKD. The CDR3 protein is CATSEGRGGKKTQYF.

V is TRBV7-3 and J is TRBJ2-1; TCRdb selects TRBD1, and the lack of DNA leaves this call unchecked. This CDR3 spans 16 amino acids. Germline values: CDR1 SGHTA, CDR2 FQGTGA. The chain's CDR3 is CASSLTTGTGYNEQFF.

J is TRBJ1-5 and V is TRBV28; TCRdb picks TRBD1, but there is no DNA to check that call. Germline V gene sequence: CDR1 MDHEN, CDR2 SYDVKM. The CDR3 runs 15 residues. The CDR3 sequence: CASSLQGGGNQPQHF. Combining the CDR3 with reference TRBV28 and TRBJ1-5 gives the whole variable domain DVKVTQSSRYLVKRTGEKVFLECVQDMDHENMFWYRQDPGLGLRLIYFSYDVKMKEKGDIPEGYSVSREKKERFSLILESASTNQTSMYLCASSLQGGGNQPQHFGDGTRLSIL.

CDR3: CASSPSPSGELFF. This chain links TRBV5-6 with TRBJ2-2; TCRdb reports TRBD2, a call that lacks DNA to check it against. Germline V lookup: CDR1 SGHDT, CDR2 YYEEEE. CDR3 length: 13 amino acids.

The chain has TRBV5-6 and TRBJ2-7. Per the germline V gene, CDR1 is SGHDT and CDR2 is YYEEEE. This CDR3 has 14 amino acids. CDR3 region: CASTIGGFSYEQYF.

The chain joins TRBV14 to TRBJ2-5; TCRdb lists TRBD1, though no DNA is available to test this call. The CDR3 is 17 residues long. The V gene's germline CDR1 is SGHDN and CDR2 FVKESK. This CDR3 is CASSHGPLSAYQETQYF.

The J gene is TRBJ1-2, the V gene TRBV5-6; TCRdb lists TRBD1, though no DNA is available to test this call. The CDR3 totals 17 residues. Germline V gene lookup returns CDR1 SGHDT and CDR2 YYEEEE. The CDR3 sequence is CASSFGDNRRGLYGYTF.

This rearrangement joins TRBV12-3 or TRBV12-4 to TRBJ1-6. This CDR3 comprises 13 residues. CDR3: CASSLASDSPLHF.

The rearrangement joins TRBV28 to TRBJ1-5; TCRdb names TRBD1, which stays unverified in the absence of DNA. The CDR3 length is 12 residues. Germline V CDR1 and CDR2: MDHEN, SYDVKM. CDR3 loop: CASSTGNQPQHF.